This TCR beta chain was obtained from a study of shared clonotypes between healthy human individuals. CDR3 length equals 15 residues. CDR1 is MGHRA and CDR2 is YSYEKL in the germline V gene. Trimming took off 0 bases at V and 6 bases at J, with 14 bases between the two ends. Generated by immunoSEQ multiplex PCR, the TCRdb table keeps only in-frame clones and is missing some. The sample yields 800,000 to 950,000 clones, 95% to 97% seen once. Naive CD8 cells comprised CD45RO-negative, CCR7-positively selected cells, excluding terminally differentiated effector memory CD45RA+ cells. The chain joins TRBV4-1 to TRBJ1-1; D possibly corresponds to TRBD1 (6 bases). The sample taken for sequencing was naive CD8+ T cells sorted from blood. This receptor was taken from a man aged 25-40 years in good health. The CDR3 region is CASSQETQGSPEAFF. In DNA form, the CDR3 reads TGCGCCAGCAGCCAAGAGACCCAGGGGAGCCCTGAAGCTTTCTTT.